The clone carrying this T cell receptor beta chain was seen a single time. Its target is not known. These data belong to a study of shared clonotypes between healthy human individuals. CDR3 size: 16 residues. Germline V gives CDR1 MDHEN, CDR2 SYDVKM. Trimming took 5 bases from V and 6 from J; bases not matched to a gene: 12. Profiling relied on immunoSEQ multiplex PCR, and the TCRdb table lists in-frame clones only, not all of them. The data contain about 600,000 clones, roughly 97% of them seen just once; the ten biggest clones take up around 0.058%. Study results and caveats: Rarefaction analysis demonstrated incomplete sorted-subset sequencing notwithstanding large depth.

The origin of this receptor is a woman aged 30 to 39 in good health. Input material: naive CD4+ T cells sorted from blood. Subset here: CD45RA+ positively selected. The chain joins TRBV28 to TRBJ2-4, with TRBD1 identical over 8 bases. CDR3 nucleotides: TGTGCCAGCAGTCGAGGGGACAGGACCTTGCGAAACATTCAGTACTTC. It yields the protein CASSRGDRTLRNIQYF.